This TCR beta chain emerged from a study of shared clonotypes between healthy human individuals. Overall study: Each donor's CD4 naive and CD4 memory cells filled three plates apiece, CD8 naive two, and CD8 memory one. Overall study findings and caveats: For naive CD4 cells, 5% to 6.5% of clonotypes were shared across several donors.

CD45RO negativity and positive selection for CCR7 defined naive CD8 cells, a population that excluded terminally differentiated effector memory CD45RA+ cells. The study drew all its donors from Caucasian adults living in Nashville, Tennessee. This CDR3 region has 13 residues. V lost 2 bases and J lost 7, with 8 bases in between. Germline CDR1 reads ENHRY; CDR2 reads SYGVKD. Under the authors' procedure: From ImmunoSEQ came sequences covering only the junction and carrying no quality scores, so filtering differed. The table came from immunoSEQ multiplex PCR; TCRdb's copy has only in-frame clones and leaves some out. V and J calls and clone size are those listed in that table; D and trimming were worked out from the DNA. The table has 2 million to 2.5 million clones, just under 95% seen once. About this clone: The antigen remains unidentified.

Sequencing was carried out using naive CD8+ T cells sorted from blood. The clonotype originates from a man aged 18 to 30 in good health. The V call is TRBV10-3, the J call TRBJ2-2; D perhaps matches TRBD2 (5 bases). The chain's CDR3 is CAISELSGGELFF. As DNA, the CDR3 is TGTGCCATCAGTGAGCTCAGCGGCGGGGAGCTGTTTTTT.